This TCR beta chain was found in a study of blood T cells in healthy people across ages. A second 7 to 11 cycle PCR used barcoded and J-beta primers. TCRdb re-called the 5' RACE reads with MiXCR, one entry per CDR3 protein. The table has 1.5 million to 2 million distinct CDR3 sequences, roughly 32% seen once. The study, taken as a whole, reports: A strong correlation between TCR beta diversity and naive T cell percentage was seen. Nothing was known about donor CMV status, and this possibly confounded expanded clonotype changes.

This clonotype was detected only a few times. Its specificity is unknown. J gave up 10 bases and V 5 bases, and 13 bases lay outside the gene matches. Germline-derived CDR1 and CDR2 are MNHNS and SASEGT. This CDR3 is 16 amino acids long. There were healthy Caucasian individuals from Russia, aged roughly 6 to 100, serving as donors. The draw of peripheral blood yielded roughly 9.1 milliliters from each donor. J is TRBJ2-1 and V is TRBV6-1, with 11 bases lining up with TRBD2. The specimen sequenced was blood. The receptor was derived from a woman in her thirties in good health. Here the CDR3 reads CASSPATGTSGPEQFF. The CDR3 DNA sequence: TGTGCCAGCAGTCCAGCCACCGGGACTAGCGGACCAGAGCAGTTCTTC.